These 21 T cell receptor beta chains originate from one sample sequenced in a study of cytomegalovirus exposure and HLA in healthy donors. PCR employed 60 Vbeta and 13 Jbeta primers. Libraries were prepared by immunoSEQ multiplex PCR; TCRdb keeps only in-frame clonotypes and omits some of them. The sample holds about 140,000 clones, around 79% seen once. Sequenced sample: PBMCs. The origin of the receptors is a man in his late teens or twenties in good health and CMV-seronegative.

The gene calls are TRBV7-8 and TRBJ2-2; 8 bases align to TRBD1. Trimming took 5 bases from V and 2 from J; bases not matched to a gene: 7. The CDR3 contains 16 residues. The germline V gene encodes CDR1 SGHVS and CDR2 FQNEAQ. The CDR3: CASSMPGQANTGELFF. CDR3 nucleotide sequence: TGTGCCAGCAGCATGCCGGGACAGGCAAACACCGGGGAGCTGTTTTTT.

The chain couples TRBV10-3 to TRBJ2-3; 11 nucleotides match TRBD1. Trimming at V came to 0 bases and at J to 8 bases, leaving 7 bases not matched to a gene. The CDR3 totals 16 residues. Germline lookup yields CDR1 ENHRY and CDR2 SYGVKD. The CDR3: CAISESPGQGEGTQYF. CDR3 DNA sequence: TGTGCCATCAGTGAGTCGCCGGGACAGGGGGAAGGTACGCAGTATTTT.

CDR3 nucleotides: TGCGCCAGCAGCCAAGCGGCGATGACTCAAGAGACCCAGTACTTC. As protein: CASSQAAMTQETQYF. The chain recombines TRBV4-3 with TRBJ2-5; D remains unclear. The V gene's germline CDR1 is LGHNA and CDR2 YSLEER. Deletions cut 1 base from V and 2 bases from J, with 11 bases between. The CDR3 runs 15 residues.

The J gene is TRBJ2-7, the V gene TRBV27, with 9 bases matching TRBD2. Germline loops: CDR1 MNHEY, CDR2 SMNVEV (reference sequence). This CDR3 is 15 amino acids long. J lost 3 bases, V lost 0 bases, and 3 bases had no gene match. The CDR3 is CASSLSGGGGYEQYF. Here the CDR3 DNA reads TGTGCCAGCAGTTTATCGGGCGGGGGGGGCTACGAGCAGTACTTC.

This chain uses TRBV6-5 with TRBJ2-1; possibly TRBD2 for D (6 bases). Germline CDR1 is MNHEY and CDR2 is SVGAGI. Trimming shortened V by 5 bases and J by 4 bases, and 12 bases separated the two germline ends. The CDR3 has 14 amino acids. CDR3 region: CASSPGTSYNEQFF. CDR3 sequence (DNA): TGTGCCAGCAGTCCCGGGACTTCTTACAATGAGCAGTTCTTC.

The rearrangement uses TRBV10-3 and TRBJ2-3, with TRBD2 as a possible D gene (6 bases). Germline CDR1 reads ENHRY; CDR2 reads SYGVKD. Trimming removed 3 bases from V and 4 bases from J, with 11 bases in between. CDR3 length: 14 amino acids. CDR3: CAISEPGDADTQYF. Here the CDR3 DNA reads TGTGCCATCAGTGAACCGGGGGACGCAGATACGCAGTATTTT.

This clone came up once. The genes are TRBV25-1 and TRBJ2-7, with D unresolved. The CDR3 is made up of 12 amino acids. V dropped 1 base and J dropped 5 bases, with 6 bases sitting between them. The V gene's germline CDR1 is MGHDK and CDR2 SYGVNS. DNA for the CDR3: TGTGCCAGCAGTGAATCTATGGACGAGCAGTACTTC. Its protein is CASSESMDEQYF.

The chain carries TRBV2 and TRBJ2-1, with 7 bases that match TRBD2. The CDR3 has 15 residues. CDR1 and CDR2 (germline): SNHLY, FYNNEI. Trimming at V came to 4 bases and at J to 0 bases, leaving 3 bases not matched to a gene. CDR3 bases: TGTGCCAGCAGTGTGGGGGGGGGCTCCTACAATGAGCAGTTCTTC. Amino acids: CASSVGGGSYNEQFF.

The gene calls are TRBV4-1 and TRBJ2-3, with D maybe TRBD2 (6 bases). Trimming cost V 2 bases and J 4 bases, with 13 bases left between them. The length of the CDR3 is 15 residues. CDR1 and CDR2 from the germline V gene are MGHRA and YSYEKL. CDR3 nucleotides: TGCGCCAGCAGCCAACGGCAACTAGCTTCAGATACGCAGTATTTT. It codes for CASSQRQLASDTQYF.

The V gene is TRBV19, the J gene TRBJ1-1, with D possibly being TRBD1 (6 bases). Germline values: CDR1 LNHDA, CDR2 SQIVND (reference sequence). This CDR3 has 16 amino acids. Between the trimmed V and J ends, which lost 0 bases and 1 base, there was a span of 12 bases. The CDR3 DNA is TGTGCCAGTAGTATAGAGGCGGGGGCGCGGAACACTGAAGCTTTCTTT. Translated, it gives CASSIEAGARNTEAFF. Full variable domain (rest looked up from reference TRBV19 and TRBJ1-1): DGGITQSPKYLFRKEGQNVTLSCEQNLNHDAMYWYRQDPGQGLRLIYYSQIVNDFQKGDIAEGYSVSREKKESFPLTVTSAQKNPTAFYLCASSIEAGARNTEAFFGQGTRLTVV.

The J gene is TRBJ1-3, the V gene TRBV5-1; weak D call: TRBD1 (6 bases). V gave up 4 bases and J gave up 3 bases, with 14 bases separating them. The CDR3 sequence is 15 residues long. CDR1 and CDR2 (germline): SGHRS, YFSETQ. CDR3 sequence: CASSPGHRDGNTIYF. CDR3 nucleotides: TGCGCCAGCAGCCCAGGCCACAGGGATGGAAACACCATATATTTT.

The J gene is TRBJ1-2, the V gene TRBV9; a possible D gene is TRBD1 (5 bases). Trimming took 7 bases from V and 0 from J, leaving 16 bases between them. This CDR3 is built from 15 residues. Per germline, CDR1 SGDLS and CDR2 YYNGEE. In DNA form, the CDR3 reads TGTGCCAGCGGTACGTGGGGGGGTTCTAACTATGGCTACACCTTC. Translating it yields CASGTWGGSNYGYTF.

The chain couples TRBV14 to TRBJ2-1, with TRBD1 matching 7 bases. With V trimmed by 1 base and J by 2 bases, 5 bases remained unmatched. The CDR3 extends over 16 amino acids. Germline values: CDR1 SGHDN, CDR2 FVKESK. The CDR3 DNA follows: TGTGCCAGCAGCCAAGTGGCCGGGACAGCCTACAATGAGCAGTTCTTC. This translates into CASSQVAGTAYNEQFF.

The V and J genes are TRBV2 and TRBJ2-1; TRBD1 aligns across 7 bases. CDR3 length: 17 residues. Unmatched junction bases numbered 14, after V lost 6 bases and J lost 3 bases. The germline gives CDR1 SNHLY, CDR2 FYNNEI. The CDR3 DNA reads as TGTGCCAGCAGGTCATTCTTCCAGGACAGGCGCTACAATGAGCAGTTCTTC. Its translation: CASRSFFQDRRYNEQFF.

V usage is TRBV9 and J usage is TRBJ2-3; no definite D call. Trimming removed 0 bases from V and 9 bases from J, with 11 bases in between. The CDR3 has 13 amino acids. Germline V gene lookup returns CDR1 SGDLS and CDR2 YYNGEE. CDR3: CASSVGRFETQYF. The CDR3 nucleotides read TGTGCCAGCAGCGTAGGTCGGTTCGAGACGCAGTATTTT. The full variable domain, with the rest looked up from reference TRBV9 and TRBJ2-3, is DSGVTQTPKHLITATGQRVTLRCSPRSGDLSVYWYQQSLDQGLQFLIQYYNGEERAKGNILERFSAQQFPDLHSELNLSSLELGDSALYFCASSVGRFETQYFGPGTRLTVL.

The CDR3 protein is CASTRGTAPDYEQYF. The CDR3 DNA reads TGTGCCAGCACCCGGGGGACCGCACCGGACTACGAGCAGTACTTC. This chain uses TRBV5-4 with TRBJ2-7, with a possible D match to TRBD2 (6 bases). Germline CDR1 SGHNT, CDR2 YYREEE (reference sequence). Deletions cut 6 bases from V and 3 bases from J, with 19 bases between. This CDR3 is 15 amino acids long.

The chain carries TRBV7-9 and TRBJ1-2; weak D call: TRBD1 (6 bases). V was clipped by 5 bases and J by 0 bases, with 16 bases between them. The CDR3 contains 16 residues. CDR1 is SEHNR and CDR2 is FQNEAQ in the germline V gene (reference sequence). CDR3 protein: CASSMGHNRANYGYTF. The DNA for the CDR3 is TGTGCCAGCAGCATGGGACATAATCGGGCTAACTATGGCTACACCTTC.

CDR3 in amino acids: CSARAFTGLNTEAFF. The DNA for the CDR3 is TGCAGCGCACGAGCTTTCACAGGTTTGAACACTGAAGCTTTCTTT. The rearrangement uses TRBV29-1 and TRBJ1-1; D is possibly TRBD1 (5 bases). V was cut by 7 bases and J by 0 bases, with 18 bases left in between. Germline V gene sequence: CDR1 SQVTM, CDR2 ANQGSEA. The length of the CDR3 is 15 residues.

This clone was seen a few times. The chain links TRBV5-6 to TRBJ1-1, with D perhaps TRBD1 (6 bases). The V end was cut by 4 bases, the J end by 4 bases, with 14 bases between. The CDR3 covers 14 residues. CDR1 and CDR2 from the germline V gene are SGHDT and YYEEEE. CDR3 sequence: CASSLTGLSTEAFF. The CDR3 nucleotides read TGTGCCAGCAGCCTTACAGGGCTGAGCACTGAAGCTTTCTTT.

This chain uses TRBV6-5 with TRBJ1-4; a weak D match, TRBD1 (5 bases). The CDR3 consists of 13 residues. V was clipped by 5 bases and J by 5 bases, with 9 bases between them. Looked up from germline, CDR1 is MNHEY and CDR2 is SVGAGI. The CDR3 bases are TGTGCCAGCAGTCTCCGACAGAATGAAAAACTGTTTTTT. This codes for CASSLRQNEKLFF.

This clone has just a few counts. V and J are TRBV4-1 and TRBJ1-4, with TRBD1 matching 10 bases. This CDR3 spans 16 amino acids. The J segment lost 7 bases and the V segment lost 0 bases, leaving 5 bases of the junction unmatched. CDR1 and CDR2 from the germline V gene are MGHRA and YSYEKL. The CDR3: CASSQDGGQGSEKLFF. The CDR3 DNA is TGCGCCAGCAGCCAAGATGGGGGACAGGGGAGTGAAAAACTGTTTTTT.